The 8 T cell receptor beta chains below were found in one sample sequenced in a study of technical replicates of blood from a few donors. Here immunoSEQ multiplex PCR was the method, and the copy in TCRdb shows in-frame clones only, minus some. The table has 90,000 to 100,000 clones, around 96% seen once. Sequencing input: T cells isolated from PBMCs. The receptors were sampled from a human donor in good health.

This clone was detected only once. The V and J genes are TRBV9 and TRBJ1-4, with no clear D. The V end was cut by 0 bases, the J end by 7 bases, with 7 bases between. The germline V gene encodes CDR1 SGDLS and CDR2 YYNGEE. The CDR3 runs 13 residues. CDR3 in amino acids: CASSVGGSEKLFF. CDR3 DNA: TGTGCCAGCAGCGTAGGTGGCAGTGAAAAACTGTTTTTT.

The gene calls are TRBV15 and TRBJ2-7; tentatively, D is TRBD2 (7 bases). CDR1 and CDR2 from the germline V gene are LNHNV and YYDKDF (reference sequence). The V end was cut by 6 bases, the J end by 10 bases, with 19 bases between. CDR3 length: 13 amino acids. The CDR3 is CATRAGGGGKQYF. CDR3 nucleotides: TGTGCCACCAGAGCAGGAGGGGGGGGAAAACAGTACTTC.

This clone was observed once. The chain links TRBV7-2 to TRBJ2-1, with a weak D call TRBD2 (5 bases). This CDR3 has 13 residues. The germline V and J ends were trimmed by 4 bases and 9 bases, with 13 bases remaining between them. The germline gives CDR1 SGHTA, CDR2 FQGNSA. The CDR3 bases are TGTGCCAGCAGCTCGGAACTAGTTCGTGAGCAGTTCTTC. It codes for CASSSELVREQFF.

This clone appeared once. The rearrangement uses TRBV13 and TRBJ2-3; TRBD2 might be the D (6 bases). The CDR3 runs 12 residues. V was trimmed by 5 bases and J by 9 bases, leaving 12 bases between them. Germline assignment: CDR1 PRHDT and CDR2 FYEKMQ (reference sequence). For the CDR3, the DNA is TGTGCCAGCAGCCCGCGGGACTTGACGCAGTATTTT. This codes for CASSPRDLTQYF.

The genes are TRBV4-1 and TRBJ2-7; 9 bases align to TRBD1. V trimming: 4 bases; J trimming: 5 bases; junction bases outside the gene matches: 9. This CDR3 is 15 amino acids long. From germline, CDR1 is MGHRA and CDR2 YSYEKL. DNA for the CDR3: TGCGCCAGCAGCCGACCGGGACAGGGTGAACACGAGCAGTACTTC. This gives the protein CASSRPGQGEHEQYF.

The rearrangement links TRBV5-8 to TRBJ2-1; 8 nucleotides align to TRBD1. Looked up from germline, CDR1 is SGHTS and CDR2 is YDEGEE. With V trimmed by 4 bases and J by 2 bases, 5 bases remained unmatched. The CDR3 sequence is 15 residues long. This CDR3 reads CASSPGTGAYNEQFF. The CDR3 bases are TGTGCCAGCAGCCCGGGGACAGGCGCCTACAATGAGCAGTTCTTC.

This clone was seen once. The chain employs TRBV9 and TRBJ2-2, with 10 bases that match TRBD2. Germline CDR1 is SGDLS and CDR2 is YYNGEE. J lost 3 bases, V lost 0 bases, and 2 bases had no gene match. This CDR3 is 16 amino acids long. The DNA of the CDR3 is TGTGCCAGCAGCGTAGGGCTAGCGGGAGACACCGGGGAGCTGTTTTTT. Its protein product is CASSVGLAGDTGELFF.

The chain couples TRBV9 to TRBJ2-7; 12 nucleotides align to TRBD2. The CDR3 runs to 15 residues. V shed 4 bases and J 3 bases; nucleotides not matched to a gene: 5. The germline gives CDR1 SGDLS, CDR2 YYNGEE. This CDR3 reads CASSPGTSGYYEQYF. CDR3 nucleotide sequence: TGTGCCAGCAGCCCAGGGACTAGCGGGTACTACGAGCAGTACTTC.